One TCR beta chain is described in this entry. The antigen is unknown. These data originate in a study of T-cell reconstitution after alpha-beta-depleted transplantation in children. TCRbeta library construction was performed incorporating unique molecular identifiers. TCRdb reprocessed the PCR reads with MiXCR, giving one entry per CDR3 protein. The data contain about 210,000 distinct CDR3 sequences, roughly a sixth of them singletons. General study results and limits: Several hundred expanded graft clones reportedly gave rise to the alpha-beta T cells present about two months after transplant. Surviving recipient T cells and thymic progenitors produced the high day-60 TCRbeta diversity seen in some patients. T-cell counts and diversity at one year following transplant were attributed mainly to newly produced T cells.

CDR3 size: 12 residues. Trimming cost V 10 bases and J 3 bases; bases outside gene matches: 5. This TCR was recovered from a male patient aged 2-15 years who had a stem cell transplant for acute lymphoblastic leukemia, so the T cells may come from the graft donor. The input for sequencing was PBMCs, mostly from graft donor cells, taken 360 days after TCRalphabeta/CD19-depleted stem cell transplant. The chain recombines TRBV12-3 or TRBV12-4 with TRBJ2-5, with 7 bases lining up with TRBD2. The CDR3 spells CAIRGVEETQYF. DNA of the CDR3: TGTGCCATACGGGGGGTGGAAGAGACCCAGTACTTC.